Reported below is one T cell receptor beta chain. J gave up 4 bases and V 5 bases, and 12 bases lay outside the gene matches. This CDR3 contains 17 residues. Germline V gene data show CDR1 as MGHRA and CDR2 as YSYEKL. Use of 60 Vbeta and 13 Jbeta primers characterized the PCR. Here immunoSEQ multiplex PCR was the method, and the copy in TCRdb shows in-frame clones only, minus some. The sample gives some 110,000 clones, around 70% of which show up once; 0.79% is in the top ten. The data derive from a study of cytomegalovirus exposure and HLA in healthy donors. The sample comprised PBMCs. The chain has TRBV4-1 and TRBJ2-7, with 12 bases that match TRBD2. This TCR came from a boy between 10 and 17 years old in good health and CMV-seronegative. In nucleotides, the CDR3 is TGCGCCAGCAGCTCGCGACTAGCGGGGGACTACATGTACGAGCAGTACTTC. It codes for CASSSRLAGDYMYEQYF.